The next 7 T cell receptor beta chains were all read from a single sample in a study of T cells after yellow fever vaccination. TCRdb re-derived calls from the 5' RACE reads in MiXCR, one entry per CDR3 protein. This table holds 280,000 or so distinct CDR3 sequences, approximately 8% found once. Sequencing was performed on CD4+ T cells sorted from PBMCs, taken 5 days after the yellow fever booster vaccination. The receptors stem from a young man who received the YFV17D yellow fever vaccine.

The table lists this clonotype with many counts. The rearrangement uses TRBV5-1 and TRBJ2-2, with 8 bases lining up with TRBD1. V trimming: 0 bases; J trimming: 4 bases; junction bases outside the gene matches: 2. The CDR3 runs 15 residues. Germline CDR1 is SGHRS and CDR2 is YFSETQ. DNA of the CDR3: TGCGCCAGCAGCTTGGGGACAGGGATCACCGGGGAGCTGTTTTTT. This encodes CASSLGTGITGELFF.

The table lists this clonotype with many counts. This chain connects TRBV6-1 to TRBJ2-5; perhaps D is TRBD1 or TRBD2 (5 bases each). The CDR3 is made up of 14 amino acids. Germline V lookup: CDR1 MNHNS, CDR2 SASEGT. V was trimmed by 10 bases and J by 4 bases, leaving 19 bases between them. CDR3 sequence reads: CATRDRAQGETQYF. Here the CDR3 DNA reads TGTGCCACCCGGGACCGGGCCCAAGGAGAGACCCAGTACTTC.

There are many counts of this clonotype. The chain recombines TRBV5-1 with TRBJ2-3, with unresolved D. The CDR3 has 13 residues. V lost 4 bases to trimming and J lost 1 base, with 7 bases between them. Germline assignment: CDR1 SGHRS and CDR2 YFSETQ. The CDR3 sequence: CASSRSRTDTQYF. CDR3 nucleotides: TGCGCCAGCAGCCGGTCCCGCACAGATACGCAGTATTTT.

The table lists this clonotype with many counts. The CDR3 sequence is CASSFNTGELFF. CDR3 DNA: TGCGCCAGCAGCTTTAACACCGGGGAGCTGTTTTTT. The gene calls are TRBV5-1 and TRBJ2-2; no firm D call. CDR1 is SGHRS, CDR2 YFSETQ, per germline. This CDR3 is built from 12 residues. V was clipped by 2 bases and J by 2 bases, with 1 base between them.

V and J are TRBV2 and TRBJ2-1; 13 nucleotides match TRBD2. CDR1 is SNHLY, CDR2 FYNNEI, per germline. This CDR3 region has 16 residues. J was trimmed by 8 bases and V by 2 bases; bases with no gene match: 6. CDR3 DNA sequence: TGTGCCAGCAGTGAATCTACTAGCGGGGGGGCGGATGAGCAGTTCTTC. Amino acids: CASSESTSGGADEQFF.

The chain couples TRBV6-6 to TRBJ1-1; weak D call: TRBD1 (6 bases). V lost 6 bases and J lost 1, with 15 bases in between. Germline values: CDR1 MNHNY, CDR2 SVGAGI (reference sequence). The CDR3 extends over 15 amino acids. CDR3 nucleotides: TGTGCCAGCAGCACCCCACAGGGTGGGAACACTGAAGCTTTCTTT. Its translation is CASSTPQGGNTEAFF.

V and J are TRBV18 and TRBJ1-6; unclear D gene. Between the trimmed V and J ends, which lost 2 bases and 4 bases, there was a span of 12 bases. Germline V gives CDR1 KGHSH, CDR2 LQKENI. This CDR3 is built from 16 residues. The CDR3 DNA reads TGTGCCAGCTCACCAGGTGGCAGTCTTTATAATTCACCCCTCCACTTT. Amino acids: CASSPGGSLYNSPLHF.